This T cell receptor beta chain was captured by sequencing in a study of neurological immune-mediated disorders. The cDNA came from 5'RACE, which used 10-nucleotide random UMIs. TCRdb reprocessed the 5' RACE reads via MiXCR and lists one record per CDR3 protein. The sample holds about 27,000 distinct CDR3 sequences; around a fifth are singletons and the top ten take under 20%. The CDR3 extends over 16 amino acids. CDR1 is SGDLS, CDR2 YYNGEE, per germline. V was pared by 1 base and J by 6 bases, with 8 bases of the junction left unmatched. This clonotype was counted many times. Material: PBMCs. The receptor's source is a woman in her sixties or seventies in good health. The V gene is TRBV9, the J gene TRBJ2-1, with TRBD1 identical over 9 bases. For the CDR3, the DNA is TGTGCCAGCAGCGTACGAGGACAGGGGCAGGTCAATGAGCAGTTCTTC. Protein sequence: CASSVRGQGQVNEQFF.